This T cell receptor (beta chain) was documented in a study of Ad26.COV2.S vaccination and SARS-CoV-2 variants. Study summary: Administration of Ad26.COV2.S was intramuscular, either once or twice 56 days apart.

This CDR3 is 18 amino acids long. Trimming at V came to 3 bases and at J to 0 bases, leaving 10 bases not matched to a gene. Per the germline V gene, CDR1 is SGHAT and CDR2 is FQNNGV. Measured with immunoSEQ multiplex PCR; TCRdb has only the in-frame clones, and not every one. The sample holds 350,000 to 400,000 clones, roughly nine tenths seen once. The treatment here: around 19 received Ad26.COV2.S at low or high dose, single or two shots; 5 received placebo; per-sample allocation not given. Collection of samples fell on day 63 after the first vaccine or placebo injection. The source is a person aged 18-65 years who received the Ad26.COV2.S COVID-19 vaccine or a placebo. The sequencing used peripheral blood, collected in a trial of Ad26.COV2.S vaccine versus placebo. The chain joins TRBV11-2 to TRBJ2-1; 8 nucleotides line up with TRBD2. DNA for the CDR3: TGTGCCAGCAGCTTCGCGGGCGGGGGGACCTTCTCCTACAATGAGCAGTTCTTC. Translation gives CASSFAGGGTFSYNEQFF.